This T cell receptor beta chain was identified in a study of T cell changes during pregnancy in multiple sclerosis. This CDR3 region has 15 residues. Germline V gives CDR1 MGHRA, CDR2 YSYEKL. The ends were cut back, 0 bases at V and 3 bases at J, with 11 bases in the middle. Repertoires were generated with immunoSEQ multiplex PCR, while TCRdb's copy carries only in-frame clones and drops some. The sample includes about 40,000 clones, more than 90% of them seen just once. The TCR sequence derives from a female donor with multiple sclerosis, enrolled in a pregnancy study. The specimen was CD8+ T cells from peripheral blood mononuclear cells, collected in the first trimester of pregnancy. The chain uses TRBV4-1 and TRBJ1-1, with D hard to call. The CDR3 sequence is CASSQDIEEDTEAFF. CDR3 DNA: TGCGCCAGCAGCCAAGATATAGAGGAGGACACTGAAGCTTTCTTT.